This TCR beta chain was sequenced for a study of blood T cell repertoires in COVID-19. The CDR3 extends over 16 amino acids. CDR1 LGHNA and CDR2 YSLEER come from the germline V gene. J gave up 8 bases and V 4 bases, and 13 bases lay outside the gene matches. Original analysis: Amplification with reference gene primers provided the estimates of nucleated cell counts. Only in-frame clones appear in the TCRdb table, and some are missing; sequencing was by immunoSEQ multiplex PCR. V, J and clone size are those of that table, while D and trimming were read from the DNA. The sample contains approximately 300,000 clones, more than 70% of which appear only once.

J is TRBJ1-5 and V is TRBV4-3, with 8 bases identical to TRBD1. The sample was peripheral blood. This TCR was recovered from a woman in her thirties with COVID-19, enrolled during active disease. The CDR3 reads CASSRTSDRDGEPQHF. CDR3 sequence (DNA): TGCGCCAGCAGCCGAACCTCGGACAGGGACGGTGAGCCCCAGCATTTT.